The source of this T cell receptor (beta chain) is a study of graft-versus-host responses after intestinal transplantation. Looking at the study overall: Recipients underwent multivisceral, liver-intestinal, or isolated intestinal transplants. The recipients all started with anti-thymocyte globulin induction and then took tacrolimus and steroids for 3 to 4 years.

The repertoire was sequenced with immunoSEQ multiplex PCR; TCRdb's copy has only in-frame clones and lacks some. This table has approximately 90,000 clones, under 95% appearing once. Study-level results: GvH clonotypes were identified within recipient marrow, with a subset emerging first in ileum or blood.

As for this clone: Its antigen is as yet unknown. Other DNA sequences within the sample encode an identical CDR3.

The material was unstimulated CD8+ T cells sorted from spleen or lymph node cells, obtained before intestinal transplant. This clonotype was obtained from a human donor who received an intestinal transplant.

As DNA, the CDR3 is TGTGCCAGTAGTATAGATTGGGGGACAGGGGAGGGCAATGAGCAGTTCTTC. The encoded protein is CASSIDWGTGEGNEQFF. The chain combines TRBV19 with TRBJ2-1; 10 bases are shared with TRBD1. With 0 bases clipped from V and 6 bases from J, the junction kept 8 bases outside the gene matches. Per the germline V gene, CDR1 is LNHDA and CDR2 is SQIVND (reference sequence). CDR3 length: 17 amino acids.